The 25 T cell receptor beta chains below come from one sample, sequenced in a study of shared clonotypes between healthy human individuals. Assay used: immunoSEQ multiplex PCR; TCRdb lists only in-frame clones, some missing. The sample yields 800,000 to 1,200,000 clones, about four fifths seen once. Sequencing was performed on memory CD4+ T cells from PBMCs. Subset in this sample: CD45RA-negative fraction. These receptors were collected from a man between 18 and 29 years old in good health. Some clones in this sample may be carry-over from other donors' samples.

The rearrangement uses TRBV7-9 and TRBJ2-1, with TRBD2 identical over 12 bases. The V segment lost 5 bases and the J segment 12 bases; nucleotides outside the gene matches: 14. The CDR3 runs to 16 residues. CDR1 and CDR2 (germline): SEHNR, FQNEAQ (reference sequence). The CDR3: CASSAQGTSGSPPQFF. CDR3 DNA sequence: TGTGCCAGCAGCGCACAAGGGACTAGCGGGTCTCCCCCGCAGTTCTTC.

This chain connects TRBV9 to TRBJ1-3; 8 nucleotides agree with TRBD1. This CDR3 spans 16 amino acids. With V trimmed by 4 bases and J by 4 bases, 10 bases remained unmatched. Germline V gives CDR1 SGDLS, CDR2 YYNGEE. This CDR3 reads CASSLGQGASGNTIYF. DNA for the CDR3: TGTGCCAGCAGCCTCGGACAGGGTGCCTCCGGAAACACCATATATTTT.

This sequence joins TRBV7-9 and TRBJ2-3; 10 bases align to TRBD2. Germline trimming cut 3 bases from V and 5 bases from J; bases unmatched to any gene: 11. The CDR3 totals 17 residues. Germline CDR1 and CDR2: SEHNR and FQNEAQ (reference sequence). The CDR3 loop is CASSFSSGTSVLDTQYF. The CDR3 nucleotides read TGTGCCAGCAGCTTCTCATCCGGGACTAGCGTTTTAGATACGCAGTATTTT.

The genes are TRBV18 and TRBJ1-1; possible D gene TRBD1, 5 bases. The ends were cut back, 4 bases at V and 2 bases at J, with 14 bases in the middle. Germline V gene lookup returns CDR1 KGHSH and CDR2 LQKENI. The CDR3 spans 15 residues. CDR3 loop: CASSLNPTGNTEAFF. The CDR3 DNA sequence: TGTGCCAGCTCACTCAACCCCACAGGTAACACTGAAGCTTTCTTT.

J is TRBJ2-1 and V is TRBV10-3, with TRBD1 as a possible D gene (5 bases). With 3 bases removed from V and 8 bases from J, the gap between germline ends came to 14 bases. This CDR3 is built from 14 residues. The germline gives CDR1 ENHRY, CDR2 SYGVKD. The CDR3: CAISDPAQGDEQFF. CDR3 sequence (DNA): TGTGCCATCAGTGACCCGGCCCAGGGCGATGAGCAGTTCTTC.

The CDR3 bases are TGTGCCAGCTCACCCTCGATTAGCGGCTACAATGAGCAGTTCTTC. Its protein product is CASSPSISGYNEQFF. V usage is TRBV18 and J usage is TRBJ2-1, with a tentative D call TRBD2 (6 bases). The germline V gene has CDR1 KGHSH and CDR2 LQKENI. CDR3 length equals 15 residues. The germline V and J ends were trimmed by 3 bases and 3 bases, with 12 bases remaining between them.

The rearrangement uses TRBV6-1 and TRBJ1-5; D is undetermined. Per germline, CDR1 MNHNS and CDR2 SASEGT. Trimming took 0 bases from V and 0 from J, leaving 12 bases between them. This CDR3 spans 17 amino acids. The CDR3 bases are TGTGCCAGCAGTGAAGCGATATTTCCATATAGCAATCAGCCCCAGCATTTT. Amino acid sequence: CASSEAIFPYSNQPQHF.

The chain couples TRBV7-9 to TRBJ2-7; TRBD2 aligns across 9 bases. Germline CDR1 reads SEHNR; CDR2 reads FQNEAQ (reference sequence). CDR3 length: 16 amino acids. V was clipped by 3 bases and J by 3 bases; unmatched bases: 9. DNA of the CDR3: TGTGCCAGCAGCTTTGGAGCGGGAGGAACTATCTACGAGCAGTACTTC. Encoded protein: CASSFGAGGTIYEQYF.

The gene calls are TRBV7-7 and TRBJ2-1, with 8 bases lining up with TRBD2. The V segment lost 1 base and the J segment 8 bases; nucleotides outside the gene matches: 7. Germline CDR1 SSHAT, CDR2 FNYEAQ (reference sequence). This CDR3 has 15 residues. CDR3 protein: CASSLGAGGSHEQFF. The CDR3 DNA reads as TGTGCCAGCAGCTTAGGCGCGGGAGGATCTCATGAGCAGTTCTTC.

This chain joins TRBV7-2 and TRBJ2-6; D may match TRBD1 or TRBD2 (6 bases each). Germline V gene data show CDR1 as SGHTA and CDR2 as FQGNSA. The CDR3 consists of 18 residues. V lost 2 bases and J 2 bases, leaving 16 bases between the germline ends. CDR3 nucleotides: TGTGCCAGCAGCTTATCCGGCGGAAGGGGGGCTGGGGCCAACGTCCTGACTTTC. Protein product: CASSLSGGRGAGANVLTF.

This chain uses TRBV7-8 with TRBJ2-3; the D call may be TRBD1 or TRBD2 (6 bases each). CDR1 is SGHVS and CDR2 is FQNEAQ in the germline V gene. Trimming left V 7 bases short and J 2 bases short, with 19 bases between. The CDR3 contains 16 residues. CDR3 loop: CASIRGRDKITDTQYF. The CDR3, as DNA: TGTGCCAGCATCAGAGGGCGGGACAAGATCACAGATACGCAGTATTTT.

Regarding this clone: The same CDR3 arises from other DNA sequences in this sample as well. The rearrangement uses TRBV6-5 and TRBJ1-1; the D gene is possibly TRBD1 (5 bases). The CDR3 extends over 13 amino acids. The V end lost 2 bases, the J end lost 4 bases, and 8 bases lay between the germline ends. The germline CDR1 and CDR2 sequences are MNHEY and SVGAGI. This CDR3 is CASSYPGGTEAFF. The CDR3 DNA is TGTGCCAGCAGTTACCCGGGGGGCACTGAAGCTTTCTTT.

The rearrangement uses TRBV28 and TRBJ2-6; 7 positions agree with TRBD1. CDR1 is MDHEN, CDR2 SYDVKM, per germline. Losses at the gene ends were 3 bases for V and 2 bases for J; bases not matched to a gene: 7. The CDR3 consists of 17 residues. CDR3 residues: CASSFRTGRPGANVLTF. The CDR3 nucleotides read TGTGCCAGCAGTTTTAGGACAGGCCGACCTGGGGCCAACGTCCTGACTTTC.

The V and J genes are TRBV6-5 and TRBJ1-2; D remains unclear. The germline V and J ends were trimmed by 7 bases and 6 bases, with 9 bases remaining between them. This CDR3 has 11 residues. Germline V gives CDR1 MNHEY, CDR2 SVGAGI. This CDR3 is CASISNNGYTF. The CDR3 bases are TGTGCCAGCATCTCGAACAATGGCTACACCTTC.

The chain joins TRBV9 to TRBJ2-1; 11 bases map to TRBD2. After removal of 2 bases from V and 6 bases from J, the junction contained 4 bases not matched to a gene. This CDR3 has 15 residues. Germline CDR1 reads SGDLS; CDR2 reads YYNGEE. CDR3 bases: TGTGCCAGCAGCGTGACTAGCGGGGCCCCCAATGAGCAGTTCTTC. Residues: CASSVTSGAPNEQFF.

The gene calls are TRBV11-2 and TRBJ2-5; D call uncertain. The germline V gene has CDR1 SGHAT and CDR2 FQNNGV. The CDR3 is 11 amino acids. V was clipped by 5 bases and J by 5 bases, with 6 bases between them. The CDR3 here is CASSKRETQYF. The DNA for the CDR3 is TGTGCCAGCAGCAAGCGTGAGACCCAGTACTTC.

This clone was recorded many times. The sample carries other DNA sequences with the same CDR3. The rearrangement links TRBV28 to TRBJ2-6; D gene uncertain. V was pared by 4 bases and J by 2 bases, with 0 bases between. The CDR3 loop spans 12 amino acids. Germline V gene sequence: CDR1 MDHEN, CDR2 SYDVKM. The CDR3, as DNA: TGTGCCAGCAGTTCTGGGGCCAACGTCCTGACTTTC. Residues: CASSSGANVLTF.

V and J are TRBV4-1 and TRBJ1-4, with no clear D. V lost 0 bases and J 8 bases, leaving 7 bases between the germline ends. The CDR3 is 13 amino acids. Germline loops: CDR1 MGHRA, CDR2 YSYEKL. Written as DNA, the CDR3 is TGCGCCAGCAGCCAAGATCCCGGGGAAAAACTGTTTTTT. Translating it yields CASSQDPGEKLFF.

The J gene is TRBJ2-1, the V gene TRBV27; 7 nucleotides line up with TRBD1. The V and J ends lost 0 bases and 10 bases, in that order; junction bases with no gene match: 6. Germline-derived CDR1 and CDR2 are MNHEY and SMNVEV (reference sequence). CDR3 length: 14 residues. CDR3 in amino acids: CASSLSDSTGEQFF. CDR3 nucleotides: TGTGCCAGCAGTTTATCCGATTCGACAGGGGAGCAGTTCTTC.

CDR3 region: CASRPSGRGNEQYF. The CDR3 DNA sequence: TGTGCCAGCAGACCTAGCGGGAGAGGCAACGAGCAGTACTTC. The chain is built from TRBV28 and TRBJ2-7; 10 nucleotides agree with TRBD2. The CDR3 runs 14 residues. Germline values: CDR1 MDHEN, CDR2 SYDVKM. Unmatched junction bases numbered 7, after V lost 6 bases and J lost 5 bases.

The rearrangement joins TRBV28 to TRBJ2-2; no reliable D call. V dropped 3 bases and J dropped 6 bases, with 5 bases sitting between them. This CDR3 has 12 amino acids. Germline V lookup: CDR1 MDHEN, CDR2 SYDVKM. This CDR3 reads CASSFFPGELFF. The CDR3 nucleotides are TGTGCCAGCAGTTTCTTTCCCGGGGAGCTGTTTTTT.

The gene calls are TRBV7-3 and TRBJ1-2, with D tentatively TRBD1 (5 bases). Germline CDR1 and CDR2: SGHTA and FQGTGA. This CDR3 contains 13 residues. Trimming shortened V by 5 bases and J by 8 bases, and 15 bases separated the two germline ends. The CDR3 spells CASSPGQFGGYTF. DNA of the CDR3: TGTGCCAGCAGCCCCGGACAATTCGGAGGCTACACCTTC.

CDR3 region: CASSQVRSNTGELFF. DNA of the CDR3: TGTGCCAGCAGCCAAGTTAGAAGTAACACCGGGGAGCTGTTTTTT. This chain joins TRBV4-2 and TRBJ2-2; no clear D gene. This CDR3 has 15 amino acids. The germline V and J ends were trimmed by 1 base and 2 bases, with 8 bases remaining between them. Germline V CDR1 and CDR2: LGHNA, YNFKEQ.

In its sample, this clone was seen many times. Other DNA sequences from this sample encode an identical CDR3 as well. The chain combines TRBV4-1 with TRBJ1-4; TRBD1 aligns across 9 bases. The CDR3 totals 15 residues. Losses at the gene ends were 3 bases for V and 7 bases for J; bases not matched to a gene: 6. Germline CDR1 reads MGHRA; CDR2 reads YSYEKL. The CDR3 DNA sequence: TGCGCCAGCAGCCAGCTTGGGACAGGGAGTGAAAAACTGTTTTTT. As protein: CASSQLGTGSEKLFF.

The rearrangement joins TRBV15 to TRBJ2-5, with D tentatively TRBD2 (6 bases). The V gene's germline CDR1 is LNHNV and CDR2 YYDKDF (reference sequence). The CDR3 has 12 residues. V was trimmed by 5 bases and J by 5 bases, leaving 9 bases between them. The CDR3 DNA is TGTGCCACCAGCGGAGGAGGGGAGACCCAGTACTTC. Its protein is CATSGGGETQYF. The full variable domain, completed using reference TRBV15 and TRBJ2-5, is DAMVIQNPRYQVTQFGKPVTLSCSQTLNHNVMYWYQQKSSQAPKLLFHYYDKDFNNEADTPDNFQSRRPNTSFCFLDIRSPGLGDTAMYLCATSGGGETQYFGPGTRLLVL.